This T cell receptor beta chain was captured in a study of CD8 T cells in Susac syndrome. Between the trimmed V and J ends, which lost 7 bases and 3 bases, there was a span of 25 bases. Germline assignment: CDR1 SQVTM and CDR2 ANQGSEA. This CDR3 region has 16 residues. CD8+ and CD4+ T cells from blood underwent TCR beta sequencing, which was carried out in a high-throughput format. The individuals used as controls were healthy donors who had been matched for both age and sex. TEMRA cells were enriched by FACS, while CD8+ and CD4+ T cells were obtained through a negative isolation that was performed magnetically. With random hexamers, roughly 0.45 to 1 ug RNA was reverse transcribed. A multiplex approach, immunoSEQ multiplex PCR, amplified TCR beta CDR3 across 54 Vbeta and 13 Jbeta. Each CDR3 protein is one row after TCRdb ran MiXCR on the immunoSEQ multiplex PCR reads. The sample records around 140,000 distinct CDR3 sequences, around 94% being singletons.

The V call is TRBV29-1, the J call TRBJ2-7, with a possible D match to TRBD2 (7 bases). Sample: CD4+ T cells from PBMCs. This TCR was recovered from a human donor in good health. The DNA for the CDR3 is TGCAGCGATCATGGACAGCTCGGGACTACCAACTACGAGCAGTACTTC. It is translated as CSDHGQLGTTNYEQYF.